This T cell receptor (beta chain) was captured by sequencing in a study of T cells in Graves' hyperthyroidism and ophthalmopathy. Study background: At the time of initial diagnosis and before any treatment, peripheral blood was collected.

Over 18 months, lack of ophthalmopathy progression marked Graves' hyperthyroidism as stable. Study-level findings and limits: Ophthalmopathy onset followed model prediction by a median around 6.9 months. Expanded thyroid clonotypes (above 0.001) were mostly also found in blood.

TCR beta CDR3 regions were amplified from RNA transcripts. The HTBI primer set served for first-round RT-PCR of the TCR CDR3. TCRdb called the multiplex PCR reads again in MiXCR, with one record for every CDR3 protein. The table includes 300,000 to 450,000 distinct CDR3 sequences, around 25% detected once. This clonotype was recorded only once. The antigen remains unidentified. CDR3 length: 15 residues. The V end was cut by 4 bases, the J end by 4 bases, with 14 bases between. Germline CDR1 and CDR2: SGHAT and FQNNGV. The chain joins TRBV11-2 to TRBJ1-3; D ambiguous. The sample comprised blood. This TCR was sampled from a man in his fifties with Graves' hyperthyroidism. In DNA, the CDR3 is TGTGCCAGCAGCTACTCCACCGGGATGGGAAACACCATATATTTT. Encoded protein: CASSYSTGMGNTIYF.